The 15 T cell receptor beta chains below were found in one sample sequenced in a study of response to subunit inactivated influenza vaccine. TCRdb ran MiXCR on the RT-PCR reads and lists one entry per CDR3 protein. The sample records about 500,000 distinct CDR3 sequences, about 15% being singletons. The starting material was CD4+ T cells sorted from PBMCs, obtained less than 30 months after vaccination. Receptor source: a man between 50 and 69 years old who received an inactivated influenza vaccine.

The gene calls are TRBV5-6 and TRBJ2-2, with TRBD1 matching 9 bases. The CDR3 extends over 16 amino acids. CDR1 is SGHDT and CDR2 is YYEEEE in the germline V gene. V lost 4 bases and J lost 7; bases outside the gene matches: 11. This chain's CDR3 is CASSTTGTGSGGELFF. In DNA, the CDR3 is TGTGCCAGCAGCACGACCGGGACAGGGAGCGGCGGGGAGCTGTTTTTT.

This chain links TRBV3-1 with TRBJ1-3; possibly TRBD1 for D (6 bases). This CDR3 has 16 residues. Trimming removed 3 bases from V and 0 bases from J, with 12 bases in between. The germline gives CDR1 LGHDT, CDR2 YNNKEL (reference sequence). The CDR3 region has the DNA TGTGCCAGCAGCCAGGCAGGACAGCTCTCTGGAAACACCATATATTTT. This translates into CASSQAGQLSGNTIYF.

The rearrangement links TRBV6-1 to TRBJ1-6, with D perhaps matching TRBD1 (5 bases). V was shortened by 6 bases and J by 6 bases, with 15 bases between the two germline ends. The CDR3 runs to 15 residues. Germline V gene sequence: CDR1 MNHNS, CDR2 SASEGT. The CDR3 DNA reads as TGTGCCAGCAGACGACAGAGGAGCTCTAATTCACCCCTCCACTTT. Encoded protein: CASRRQRSSNSPLHF.

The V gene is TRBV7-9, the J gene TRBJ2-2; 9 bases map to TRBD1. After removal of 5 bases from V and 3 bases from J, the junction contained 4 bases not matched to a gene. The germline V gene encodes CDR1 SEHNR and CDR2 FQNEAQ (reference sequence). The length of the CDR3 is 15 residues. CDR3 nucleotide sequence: TGTGCCAGCAGCCGACAGGGGGTGGACACCGGGGAGCTGTTTTTT. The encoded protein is CASSRQGVDTGELFF.

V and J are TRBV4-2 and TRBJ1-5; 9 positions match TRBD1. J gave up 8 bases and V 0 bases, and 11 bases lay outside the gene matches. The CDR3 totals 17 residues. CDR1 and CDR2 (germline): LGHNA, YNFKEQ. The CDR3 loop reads CASSQDSSGTGSEPQHF. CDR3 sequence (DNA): TGTGCCAGCAGCCAAGATTCTTCTGGGACAGGGTCGGAGCCCCAGCATTTT.

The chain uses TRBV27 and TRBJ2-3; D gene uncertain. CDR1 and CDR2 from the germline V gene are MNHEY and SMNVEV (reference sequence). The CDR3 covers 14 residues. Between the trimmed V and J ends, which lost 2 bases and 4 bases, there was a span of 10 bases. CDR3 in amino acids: CASSLTVSPDTQYF. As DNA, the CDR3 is TGTGCCAGCAGTTTAACAGTCAGCCCAGATACGCAGTATTTT.

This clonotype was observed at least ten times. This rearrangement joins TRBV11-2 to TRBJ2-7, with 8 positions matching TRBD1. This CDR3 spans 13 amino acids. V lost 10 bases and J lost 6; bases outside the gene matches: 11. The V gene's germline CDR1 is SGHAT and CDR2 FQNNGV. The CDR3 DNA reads TGTGCCACCATATTACTTACAGGGGGCGAGCAGTACTTC. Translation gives CATILLTGGEQYF.

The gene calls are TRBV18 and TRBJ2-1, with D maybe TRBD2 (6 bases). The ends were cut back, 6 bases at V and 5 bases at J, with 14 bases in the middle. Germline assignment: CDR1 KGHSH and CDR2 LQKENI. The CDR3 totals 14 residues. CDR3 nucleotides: TGTGCCAGCTCCAAGACGCGGGGCGACAATGAGCAGTTCTTC. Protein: CASSKTRGDNEQFF.

CDR3 DNA sequence: TGCAGTGCTGGTGGTTCGGAACAGGGGGCAACCCATTTGGGCTACGAGCAGTACTTC. Amino acid sequence: CSAGGSEQGATHLGYEQYF. The chain couples TRBV20-1 to TRBJ2-7, with 9 bases identical to TRBD1. V trimming: 5 bases; J trimming: 3 bases; junction bases outside the gene matches: 23. The CDR3 is 19 residues long. The V gene's germline CDR1 is DFQATT and CDR2 SNEGSKA (reference sequence).

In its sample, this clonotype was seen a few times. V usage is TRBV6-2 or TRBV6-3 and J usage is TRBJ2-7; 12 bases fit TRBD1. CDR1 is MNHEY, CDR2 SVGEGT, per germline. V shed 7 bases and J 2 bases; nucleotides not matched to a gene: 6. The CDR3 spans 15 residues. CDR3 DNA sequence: TGTGCCAGCAACTTGGGACAGGGGGCGACCTACGAGCAGTACTTC. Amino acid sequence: CASNLGQGATYEQYF.

CDR3 loop: CASSLKTGWGSGANVLTF. CDR3 coding DNA: TGTGCCAGCAGCTTAAAGACAGGGTGGGGCTCTGGGGCCAACGTCCTGACTTTC. The rearrangement joins TRBV11-2 to TRBJ2-6, with TRBD1 matching over 7 bases. The CDR3 length is 18 residues. V was pared by 2 bases and J by 0 bases, with 7 bases of the junction left unmatched. Germline loops: CDR1 SGHAT, CDR2 FQNNGV.

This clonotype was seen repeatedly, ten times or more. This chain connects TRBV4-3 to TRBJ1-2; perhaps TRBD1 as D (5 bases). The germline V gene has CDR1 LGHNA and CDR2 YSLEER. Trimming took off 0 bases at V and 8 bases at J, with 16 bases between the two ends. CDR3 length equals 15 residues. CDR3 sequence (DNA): TGCGCCAGCAGCCAAGATAGAAAGGGGAGACTCGGCTACACCTTC. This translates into CASSQDRKGRLGYTF.

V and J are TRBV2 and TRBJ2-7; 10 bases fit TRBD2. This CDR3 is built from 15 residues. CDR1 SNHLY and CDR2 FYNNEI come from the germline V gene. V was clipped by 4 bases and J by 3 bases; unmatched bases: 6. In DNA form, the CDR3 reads TGTGCCAGCAGTGGTGGGACTAGCGCTAGCTACGAGCAGTACTTC. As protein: CASSGGTSASYEQYF.

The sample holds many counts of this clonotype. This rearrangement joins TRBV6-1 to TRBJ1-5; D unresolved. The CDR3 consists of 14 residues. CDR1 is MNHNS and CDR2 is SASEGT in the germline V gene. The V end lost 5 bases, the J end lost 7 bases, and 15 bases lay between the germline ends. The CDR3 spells CASSPLGRAQPQHF. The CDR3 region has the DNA TGTGCCAGCAGTCCCCTAGGAAGGGCCCAGCCCCAGCATTTT.

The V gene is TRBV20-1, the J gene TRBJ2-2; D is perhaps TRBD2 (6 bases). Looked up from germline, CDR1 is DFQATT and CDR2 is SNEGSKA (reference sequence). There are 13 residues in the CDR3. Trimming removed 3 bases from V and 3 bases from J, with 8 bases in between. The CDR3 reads CSARGLDTGELFF. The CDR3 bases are TGCAGTGCTAGGGGACTGGACACCGGGGAGCTGTTTTTT.